These T cell receptor beta chains were read from a single sample in a study of PD-L1 blockade in urothelial cancer. The assay was immunoSEQ multiplex PCR, and TCRdb's table has in-frame clones only and misses some. The sample yields about 88,000 clones, 90% seen once. This specimen was PBMCs, taken around atezolizumab (anti-PD-L1) treatment. The receptors originated from a man in his sixties with urothelial cancer. The CDR3 runs from the conserved cysteine through the conserved F or W. D genes are given only for firm matches. Clone size is not always given. Where it is, it says once, few, many or a class for expanded clones.

>.|few|TRBJ1-3|TRBV19
TGTGCCAGTAGTTATCCCGGTCCTGGAAACACCATATATTTT
CASSYPGPGNTIYF
>.|.|TRBJ1-4|TRBV10-1
TGCGCCAGTTCGAGGGAACTAGCAACTAATGAAAAACTGTTTTTT
CASSRELATNEKLFF
>TRBD1|.|TRBJ2-3|TRBV29-1
TGCAGCGCCGGGACAGGGGGAGTCGCAGATACGCAGTATTTT
CSAGTGGVADTQYF
>.|.|TRBJ2-5|TRBV7-9
TGTGCCAGCTCCGTGGACAGCGCGACCCAGTACTTC
CASSVDSATQYF
>TRBD2|.|TRBJ2-4|TRBV19
TGTGCCAGTAACCCGGGAGGCGGTATCAAAAACATTCAGTACTTC
CASNPGGGIKNIQYF
>.|.|TRBJ1-4|TRBV27
TGTGCCAGCAGTTTGAGGCATTCGATATCAACCCCTTCAACTAATGAAAAACTGTTTTTT
CASSLRHSISTPSTNEKLFF
>TRBD1|.|TRBJ1-3|TRBV5-8
TGTGCCAGCAGTCGGGACAGCCCCTCTGGAAACACCATATATTTT
CASSRDSPSGNTIYF
>TRBD2|.|TRBJ2-3|TRBV4-2
TGTGCCAGCAGCTCCTCCTTAGCGGGTTTGGGCACAGATACGCAGTATTTT
CASSSSLAGLGTDTQYF
>TRBD2|few|TRBJ2-5|TRBV5-1
TGCGCCAGCAGTTCGGGGGCTAGCGGGGGGCTCTCCCAAGAGACCCAGTACTTC
CASSSGASGGLSQETQYF
>.|.|TRBJ2-5|TRBV21-1
TGTGCCAGCAGCCGCAGAGGACAATCAAGACCACAAGAGACCCAGTACTTC
CASSRRGQSRPQETQYF
>TRBD1|.|TRBJ1-2|TRBV15
TGTGCCACCAGCAAATCAAACAGGGGGAATGGCTACACCTTC
CATSKSNRGNGYTF
>TRBD2|.|TRBJ2-1|TRBV9
TGTGCCAGCAGCGTAGAAGCGGGAGGGCCGAGAAATGAGCAGTTCTTC
CASSVEAGGPRNEQFF
>TRBD1|few|TRBJ1-4|TRBV19
TGTGCCAGTAGTAAATCCGGGACAGGGGGAGATGAAAAACTGTTTTTT
CASSKSGTGGDEKLFF
>TRBD1|.|TRBJ1-5|TRBV6-1
TGTGCCAGCAGTGAGGGGGACAGGGGGCTTAGTCAGCCCCAGCATTTT
CASSEGDRGLSQPQHF
>TRBD1|.|TRBJ2-5|TRBV4-2
TGTGCCAGCAGCCAAGAGACAGGGCAAGAGACCCAGTACTTC
CASSQETGQETQYF
>TRBD2|.|TRBJ2-3|TRBV7-3
TGTGCCAGCAGCTTTAGCGGGGGAAACACAGATACGCAGTATTTT
CASSFSGGNTDTQYF
>.|.|TRBJ2-5|TRBV30
TGTGCCTGGAGTGGTAAAGAGACCCAGTACTTC
CAWSGKETQYF
>.|.|TRBJ2-1|TRBV5-1
TGCGCCAGCAGCAAACTACAGGGCCGGCATGAGCAGTTCTTC
CASSKLQGRHEQFF
>.|.|TRBJ2-2|TRBV6-6
TGTGCCAGCAGCCTCAACACCGGGGAGCTGTTTTTT
CASSLNTGELFF
>.|.|TRBJ2-1|TRBV5-1
TGCGCCAGCAGCTTGTTGGAGAGCTCGGGCTCCTACAATGAGCAGTTCTTC
CASSLLESSGSYNEQFF
>TRBD1|.|TRBJ1-2|TRBV18
TGTGCCAGCTCACTGGACAGGGATGGCTATGGCTACACCTTC
CASSLDRDGYGYTF
>.|.|TRBJ1-5|TRBV19
TGTGCCAGTAGGACAGGAAAGCAGTATCAGCCCCAGCATTTT
CASRTGKQYQPQHF
>.|.|TRBJ2-2|TRBV9
TGTGCCAGCAGCGGCCGGGACACCTATACCGGGGAGCTGTTTTTT
CASSGRDTYTGELFF
>.|once|TRBJ1-4|TRBV6-6
TGTGCCAGCAGTTACTCGTCAGGCTATAATGAAAAACTGTTTTTT
CASSYSSGYNEKLFF
>.|.|TRBJ2-1|TRBV29-1
TGCAGCGTCTTTCGGCTAGCGAGGGGTGAGCAGTTCTTC
CSVFRLARGEQFF
>.|.|TRBJ1-3|TRBV9
TGTGCCAGCAGCGTAGGTGGACAGCCCTCTGGAAACACCATATATTTT
CASSVGGQPSGNTIYF
>.|.|TRBJ1-1|TRBV5-1
TGCGCCAGCAGCTTGGTCGGGGGGGTTACTGAAGCTTTCTTT
CASSLVGGVTEAFF
>.|.|TRBJ2-7|TRBV27
TGTGCCAGCAGTTTTACAGGGACGAGCTACGAGCAGTACTTC
CASSFTGTSYEQYF
>.|.|TRBJ2-5|TRBV7-2
TGTGCCAGCAGCTTGGAGATACAAGAGACCCAGTACTTC
CASSLEIQETQYF
>.|few|TRBJ1-1|TRBV19
TGTGCCAGCTATTACACTGAAGCTTTCTTT
CASYYTEAFF
>.|.|TRBJ1-5|TRBV19
TGTGCCAGTAGCGGCACAGGGACGAGACTCGGCAATCAGCCCCAGCATTTT
CASSGTGTRLGNQPQHF
>.|.|TRBJ2-3|TRBV9
TGTGCCAGCAGCGTAACTGGGGCCACAGATACGCAGTATTTT
CASSVTGATDTQYF
>TRBD2|.|TRBJ2-5|TRBV18
TGTGCCAGCTCACCTAATAGCGGGACCGCTGGGGAGACCCAGTACTTC
CASSPNSGTAGETQYF
>.|.|TRBJ1-2|TRBV28
TGTGCCAGCAGTTTCATGTCCAGGGCCTATGGCTACACCTTC
CASSFMSRAYGYTF
>TRBD1|.|TRBJ1-2|TRBV5-4
TGTGCCAGCAGCTACTCAGGGGGCTATGGCTACACCTTC
CASSYSGGYGYTF
>.|.|TRBJ2-3|TRBV7-8
TGTGCCAGCAGCTCACACACAGATACGCAGTATTTT
CASSSHTDTQYF
>.|.|TRBJ2-7|TRBV20-1
TGCAGTGCCATGGGGGCACGCGAGCAGTACTTC
CSAMGAREQYF
>TRBD1|.|TRBJ2-5|TRBV9
TGTGCCAGCAGCGTATTGGGGACAGGAGAGACCCAGTACTTC
CASSVLGTGETQYF
>TRBD1|.|TRBJ2-6|TRBV5-1
TGCGCCAGCAGCTTGAGACAGGGTGAGGGCTCTGGGGCCAACGTCCTGACTTTC
CASSLRQGEGSGANVLTF
>TRBD1|.|TRBJ1-4|TRBV7-3
TGTGCCAGCAGCAAAGGGACAGGAGAAAAACTGTTTTTT
CASSKGTGEKLFF
>.|.|TRBJ2-5|TRBV11-2
TGTGCCAGCAACCAATTACAGGGAACGGGAGAGACCCAGTACTTC
CASNQLQGTGETQYF
>.|once|TRBJ1-1|TRBV5-6
TGTGCCAGCAGCCCCCATAGTGCGGCTTTCTTT
CASSPHSAAFF
>.|.|TRBJ1-2|TRBV4-1
TGCGCCAGCAGCCAAGAACGCGGCAGCTATGGCTACACCTTC
CASSQERGSYGYTF
>.|.|TRBJ2-7|TRBV5-1
TGCGCCAGCAGCTTGGTTCCAGGGAGGTGGGAGCAGTACTTC
CASSLVPGRWEQYF
>TRBD2|.|TRBJ2-3|TRBV7-2
TGTGCCAGCAGCTTAGTTACTAGCGGGAACGCAGATACGCAGTATTTT
CASSLVTSGNADTQYF
>.|.|TRBJ1-1|TRBV18
TGTGCCAGCTCACCACGCAGGGTACTCAACACTGAAGCTTTCTTT
CASSPRRVLNTEAFF
>.|.|TRBJ1-4|TRBV30
TGTGCCTGGAGCCATAACGGGCGGGCCGCTAATGAAAAACTGTTTTTT
CAWSHNGRAANEKLFF
>.|.|TRBJ2-7|TRBV29-1
TGCAGCGTTGTTCGGGATACCTACGAGCAGTACTTC
CSVVRDTYEQYF
>.|.|TRBJ1-1|TRBV7-9
TGTGCCAGCAGCTTATTCTTTCAGGTCCCCGGGGACACTGAAGCTTTCTTT
CASSLFFQVPGDTEAFF
>TRBD2|few|TRBJ2-5|TRBV6-1
TGTGCCAGCAGTGAACTAGCGGGAGGGCAAGAGACCCAGTACTTC
CASSELAGGQETQYF
>.|.|TRBJ1-3|TRBV5-1
TGCGCCAGCAGCTTGGGTGGAGGCTCTGGAAACACCATATATTTT
CASSLGGGSGNTIYF
>.|.|TRBJ1-1|TRBV5-5
TGTGCCAGCAGCTTGCACAGGGAATTCACTGAAGCTTTCTTT
CASSLHREFTEAFF
>.|few|TRBJ1-3|TRBV4-3
TGCGCCAGCAGCCAAGCCCCAGTCTCTGGAAACACCATATATTTT
CASSQAPVSGNTIYF
>.|.|TRBJ2-1|TRBV5-1
TGCGCCAGCAGCTTGGAGGTCGGGGGCTCCTACAATGAGCAGTTCTTC
CASSLEVGGSYNEQFF